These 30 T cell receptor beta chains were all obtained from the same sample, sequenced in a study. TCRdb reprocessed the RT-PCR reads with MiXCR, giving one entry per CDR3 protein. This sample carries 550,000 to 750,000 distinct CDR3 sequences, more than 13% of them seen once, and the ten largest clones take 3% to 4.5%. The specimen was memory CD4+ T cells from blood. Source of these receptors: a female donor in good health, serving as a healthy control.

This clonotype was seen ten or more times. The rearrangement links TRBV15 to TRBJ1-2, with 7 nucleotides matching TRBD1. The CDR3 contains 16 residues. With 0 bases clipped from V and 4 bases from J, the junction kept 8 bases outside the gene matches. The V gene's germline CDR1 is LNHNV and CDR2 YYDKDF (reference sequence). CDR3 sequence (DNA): TGTGCCACCAGCAGAGATCTGAGGACAGGACTCTATGGCTACACCTTC. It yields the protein CATSRDLRTGLYGYTF.

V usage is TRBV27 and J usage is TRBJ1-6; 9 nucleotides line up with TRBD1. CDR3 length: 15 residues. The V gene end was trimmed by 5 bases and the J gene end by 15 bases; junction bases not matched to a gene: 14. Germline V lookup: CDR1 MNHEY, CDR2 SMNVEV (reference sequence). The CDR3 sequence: CASSRPGQGTPVLHF. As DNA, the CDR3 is TGTGCCAGCAGTAGACCGGGACAGGGTACTCCAGTCCTCCACTTT.

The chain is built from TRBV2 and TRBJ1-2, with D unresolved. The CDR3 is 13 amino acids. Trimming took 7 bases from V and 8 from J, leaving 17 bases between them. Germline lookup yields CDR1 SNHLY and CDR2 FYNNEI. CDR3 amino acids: CASNPLAVGGYTF. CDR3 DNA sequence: TGTGCCAGCAATCCCTTGGCAGTGGGAGGCTACACCTTC.

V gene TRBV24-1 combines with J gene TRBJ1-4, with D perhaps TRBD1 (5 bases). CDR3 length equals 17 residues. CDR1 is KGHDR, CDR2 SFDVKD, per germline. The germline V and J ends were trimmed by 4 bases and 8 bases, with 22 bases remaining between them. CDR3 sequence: CATSDTGTGRDWEKLFF. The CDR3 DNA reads TGTGCCACCAGTGACACCGGGACGGGCCGCGATTGGGAAAAACTGTTTTTT.

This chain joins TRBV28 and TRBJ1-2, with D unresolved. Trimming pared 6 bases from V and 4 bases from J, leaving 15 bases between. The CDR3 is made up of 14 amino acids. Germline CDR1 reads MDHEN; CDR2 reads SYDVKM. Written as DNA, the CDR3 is TGTGCCAGCAGCACCGCCTTCGTAATCTATGGCTACACCTTC. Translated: CASSTAFVIYGYTF.

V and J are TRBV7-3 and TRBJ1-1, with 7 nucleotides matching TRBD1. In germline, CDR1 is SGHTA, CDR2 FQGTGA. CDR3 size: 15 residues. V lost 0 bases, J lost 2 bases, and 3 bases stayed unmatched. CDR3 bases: TGTGCCAGCAGCTTAACGCCAGGGGGAAACACTGAAGCTTTCTTT. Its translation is CASSLTPGGNTEAFF.

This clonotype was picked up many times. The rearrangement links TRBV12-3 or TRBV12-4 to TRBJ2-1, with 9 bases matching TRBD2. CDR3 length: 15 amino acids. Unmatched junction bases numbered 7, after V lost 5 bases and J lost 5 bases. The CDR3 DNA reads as TGTGCCAGCAGTCCGAGGCGGGGGGGAAACAATGAGCAGTTCTTC. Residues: CASSPRRGGNNEQFF.

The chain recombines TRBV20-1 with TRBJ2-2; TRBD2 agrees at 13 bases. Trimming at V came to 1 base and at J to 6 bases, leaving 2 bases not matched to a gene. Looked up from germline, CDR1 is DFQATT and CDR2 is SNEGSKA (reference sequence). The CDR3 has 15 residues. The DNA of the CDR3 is TGCAGTGCTAGAGGGACTAGCGGGGGTGCCGGGGAGCTGTTTTTT. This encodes CSARGTSGGAGELFF.

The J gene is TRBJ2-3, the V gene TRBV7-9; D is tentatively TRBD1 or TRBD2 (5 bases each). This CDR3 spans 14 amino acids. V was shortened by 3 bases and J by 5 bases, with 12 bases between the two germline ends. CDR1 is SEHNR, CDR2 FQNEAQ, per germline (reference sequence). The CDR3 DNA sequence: TGTGCCAGCAGCTTCTCCGGGACCGAAGATACGCAGTATTTT. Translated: CASSFSGTEDTQYF.

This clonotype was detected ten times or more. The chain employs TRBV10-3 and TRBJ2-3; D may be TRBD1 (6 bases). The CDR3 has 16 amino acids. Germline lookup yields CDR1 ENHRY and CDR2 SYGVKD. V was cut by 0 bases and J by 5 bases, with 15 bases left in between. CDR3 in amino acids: CAISESTGSRGDTQYF. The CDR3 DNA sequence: TGTGCCATCAGTGAGTCGACGGGGAGCAGGGGAGATACGCAGTATTTT.

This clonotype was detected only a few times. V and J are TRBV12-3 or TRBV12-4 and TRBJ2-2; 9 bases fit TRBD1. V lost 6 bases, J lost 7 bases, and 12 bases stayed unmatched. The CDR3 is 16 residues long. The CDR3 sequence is CASRETQGAQSGELFF. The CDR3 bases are TGTGCCAGCAGGGAGACACAGGGGGCGCAAAGCGGGGAGCTGTTTTTT.

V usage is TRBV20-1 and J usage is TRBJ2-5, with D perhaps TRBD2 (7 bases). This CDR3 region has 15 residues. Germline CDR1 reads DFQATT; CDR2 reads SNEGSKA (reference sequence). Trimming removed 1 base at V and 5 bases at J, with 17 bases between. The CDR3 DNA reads TGCAGTGCTAGAGTGGGAGGGGGTAGCGGTGAGACCCAGTACTTC. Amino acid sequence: CSARVGGGSGETQYF.

The CDR3: CASSPYGPSSYNEQFF. DNA for the CDR3: TGTGCCAGCAGCCCCTATGGGCCGAGCTCCTACAATGAGCAGTTCTTC. The gene calls are TRBV7-2 and TRBJ2-1, with no clear D. This CDR3 has 16 amino acids. V lost 5 bases and J lost 0, with 14 bases in between. The germline gives CDR1 SGHTA, CDR2 FQGNSA.

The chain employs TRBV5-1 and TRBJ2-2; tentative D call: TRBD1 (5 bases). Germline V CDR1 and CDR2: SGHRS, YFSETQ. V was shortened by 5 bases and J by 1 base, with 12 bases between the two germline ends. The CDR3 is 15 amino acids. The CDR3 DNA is TGCGCCAGCAGGATGACAGAGGTGAACACCGGGGAGCTGTTTTTT. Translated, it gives CASRMTEVNTGELFF.

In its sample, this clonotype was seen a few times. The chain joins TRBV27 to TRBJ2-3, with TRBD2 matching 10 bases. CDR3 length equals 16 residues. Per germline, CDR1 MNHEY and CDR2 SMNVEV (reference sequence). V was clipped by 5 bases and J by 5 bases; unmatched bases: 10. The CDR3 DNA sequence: TGTGCCAGCAGTATAAGCCTAGCGGGGGTGGGAGATACGCAGTATTTT. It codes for CASSISLAGVGDTQYF.

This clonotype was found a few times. The DNA for the CDR3 is TGTGCCAGCAGTTTAGAACCGGGGGAAAAACTGTTTTTT. The encoded protein is CASSLEPGEKLFF. The J gene is TRBJ1-4, the V gene TRBV12-3 or TRBV12-4; D remains ambiguous. V gave up 1 base and J gave up 8 bases, with 8 bases separating them. This CDR3 comprises 13 residues.

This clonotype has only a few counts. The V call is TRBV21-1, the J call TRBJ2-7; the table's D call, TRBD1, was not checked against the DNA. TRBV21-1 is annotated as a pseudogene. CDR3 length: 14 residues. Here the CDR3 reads CASSVTGGVYEQYF. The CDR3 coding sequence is TGTGCCAGCAGCGTGACAGGGGGCGTTTACGAGCAGTACTTC.

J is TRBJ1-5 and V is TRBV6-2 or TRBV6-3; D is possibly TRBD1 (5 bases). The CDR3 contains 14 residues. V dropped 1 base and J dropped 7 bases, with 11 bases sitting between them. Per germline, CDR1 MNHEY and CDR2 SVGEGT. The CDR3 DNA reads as TGTGCCAGCAGTTACTTGGGGGGAATACAGCCCCAGCATTTT. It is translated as CASSYLGGIQPQHF.

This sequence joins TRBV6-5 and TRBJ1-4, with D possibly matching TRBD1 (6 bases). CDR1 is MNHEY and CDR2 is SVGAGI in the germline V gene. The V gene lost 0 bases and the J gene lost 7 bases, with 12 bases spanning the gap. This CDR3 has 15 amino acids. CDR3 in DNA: TGTGCCAGCAGTTACTCCACAGGGTTGGGTGAAAAACTGTTTTTT. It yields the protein CASSYSTGLGEKLFF.

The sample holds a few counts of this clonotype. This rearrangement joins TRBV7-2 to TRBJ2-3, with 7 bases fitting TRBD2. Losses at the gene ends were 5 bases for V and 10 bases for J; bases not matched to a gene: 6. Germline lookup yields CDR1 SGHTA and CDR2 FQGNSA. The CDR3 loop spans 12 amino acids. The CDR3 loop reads CASSLGAGSQYF. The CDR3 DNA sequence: TGTGCCAGCAGCCTCGGAGCGGGGTCGCAGTATTTT.

The CDR3 protein is CALAGRDEQFF. The CDR3 DNA follows: TGTGCCCTCGCAGGCCGCGATGAGCAGTTCTTC. The V gene is TRBV28, the J gene TRBJ2-1; D unresolved. This CDR3 has 11 amino acids. CDR1 and CDR2 (germline): MDHEN, SYDVKM. The germline V and J ends were trimmed by 11 bases and 8 bases, with 13 bases remaining between them.

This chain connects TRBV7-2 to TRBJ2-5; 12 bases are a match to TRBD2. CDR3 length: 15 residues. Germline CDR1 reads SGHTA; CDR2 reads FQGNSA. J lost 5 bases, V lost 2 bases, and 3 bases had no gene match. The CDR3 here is CASSLTSGGPETQYF. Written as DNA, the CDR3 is TGTGCCAGCAGCTTAACTAGCGGGGGGCCGGAGACCCAGTACTTC.

The chain's CDR3 is CASILLAGSYEQYF. As DNA, the CDR3 is TGTGCCAGCATCCTCCTAGCGGGATCCTACGAGCAGTACTTC. The chain carries TRBV7-8 and TRBJ2-7, with 9 nucleotides matching TRBD2. This CDR3 region has 14 residues. In germline, CDR1 is SGHVS, CDR2 FQNEAQ. Trimming cost V 7 bases and J 1 base; bases outside gene matches: 5.

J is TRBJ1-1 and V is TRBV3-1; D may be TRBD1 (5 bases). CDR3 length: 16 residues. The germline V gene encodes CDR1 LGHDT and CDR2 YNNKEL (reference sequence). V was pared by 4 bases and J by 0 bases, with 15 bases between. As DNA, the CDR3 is TGTGCCAGCAGCCCCTTCTTTGGGGGAATGAACACTGAAGCTTTCTTT. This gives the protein CASSPFFGGMNTEAFF.

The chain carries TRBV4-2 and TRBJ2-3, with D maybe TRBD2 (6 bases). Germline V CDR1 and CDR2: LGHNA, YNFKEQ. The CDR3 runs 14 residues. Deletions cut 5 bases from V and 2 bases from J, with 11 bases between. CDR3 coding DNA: TGTGCCAGCAGCGGAGGGGCCTTCACAGATACGCAGTATTTT. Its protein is CASSGGAFTDTQYF.

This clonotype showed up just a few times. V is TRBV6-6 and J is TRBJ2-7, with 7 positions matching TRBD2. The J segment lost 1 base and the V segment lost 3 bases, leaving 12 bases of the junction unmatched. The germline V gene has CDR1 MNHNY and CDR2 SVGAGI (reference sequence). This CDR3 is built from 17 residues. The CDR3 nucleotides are TGTGCCAGCAGTTATGGTTCTCCGCGGGAGAGATCCTACGAGCAGTACTTC. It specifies CASSYGSPRERSYEQYF.

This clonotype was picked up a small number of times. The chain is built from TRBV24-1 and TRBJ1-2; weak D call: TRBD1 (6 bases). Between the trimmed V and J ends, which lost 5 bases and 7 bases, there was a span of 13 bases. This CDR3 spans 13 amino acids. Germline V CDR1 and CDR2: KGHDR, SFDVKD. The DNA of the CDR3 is TGTGCCACCAGTGTCCAGGGGTGGACTGGCTACACCTTC. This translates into CATSVQGWTGYTF.

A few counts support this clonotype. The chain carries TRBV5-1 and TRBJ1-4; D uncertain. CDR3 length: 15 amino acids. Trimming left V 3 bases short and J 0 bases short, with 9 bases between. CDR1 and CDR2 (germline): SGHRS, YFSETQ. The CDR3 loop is CASSWAGTTNEKLFF. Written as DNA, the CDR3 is TGCGCCAGCAGCTGGGCCGGGACAACTAATGAAAAACTGTTTTTT. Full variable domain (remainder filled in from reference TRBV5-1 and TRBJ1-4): KAGVTQTPRYLIKTRGQQVTLSCSPISGHRSVSWYQQTPGQGLQFLFEYFSETQRNKGNFPGRFSGRQFSNSRSEMNVSTLELGDSALYLCASSWAGTTNEKLFFGSGTQLSVL.

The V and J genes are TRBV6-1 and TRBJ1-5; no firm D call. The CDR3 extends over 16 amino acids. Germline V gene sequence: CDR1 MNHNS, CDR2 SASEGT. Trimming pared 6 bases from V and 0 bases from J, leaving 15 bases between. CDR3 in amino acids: CASSLQAWDSNQPQHF. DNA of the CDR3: TGTGCCAGCAGCCTCCAGGCGTGGGATAGCAATCAGCCCCAGCATTTT.

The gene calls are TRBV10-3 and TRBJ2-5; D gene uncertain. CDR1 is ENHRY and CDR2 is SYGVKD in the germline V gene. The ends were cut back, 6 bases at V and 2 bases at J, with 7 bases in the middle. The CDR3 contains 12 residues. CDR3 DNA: TGTGCCATCAGCCGCGAGCAAGAGACCCAGTACTTC. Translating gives CAISREQETQYF.